These 5 T cell receptor beta chains came from one sample sequenced in a study of shared clonotypes between healthy human individuals. Naive CD8 cells lacked CD45RO, underwent positive selection for CCR7 and left out terminally differentiated effector memory CD45RA+ cells. Assay used: immunoSEQ multiplex PCR; TCRdb lists only in-frame clones, some missing. This sample has over 2,000,000 clones, with over 85% found just once. The sample was naive CD8+ T cells from PBMCs. These receptors all stem from a man aged 18 to 30 in good health. Some clones in this sample may be carry-over from other donors' samples.

This clone was recorded once. J is TRBJ2-1 and V is TRBV7-2; D unclear. V was shortened by 5 bases and J by 8 bases, with 16 bases between the two germline ends. CDR3 size: 14 residues. CDR1 SGHTA and CDR2 FQGNSA come from the germline V gene. CDR3 loop: CASSEERDSYEQFF. In DNA form, the CDR3 reads TGTGCCAGCAGCGAAGAAAGGGATAGCTATGAGCAGTTCTTC.

The gene calls are TRBV29-1 and TRBJ1-1; tentative D call: TRBD1 (6 bases). The CDR3 loop spans 13 amino acids. Germline CDR1 SQVTM, CDR2 ANQGSEA. Between the trimmed V and J ends, which lost 5 bases and 5 bases, there was a span of 15 bases. The DNA of the CDR3 is TGCAGCGTTTACAGGGATGAGAGAACTGAAGCTTTCTTT. Amino acid sequence: CSVYRDERTEAFF.

The rearrangement links TRBV9 to TRBJ2-7, with no clear D. CDR3 length equals 13 residues. Germline CDR1 reads SGDLS; CDR2 reads YYNGEE. V was shortened by 3 bases and J by 5 bases, with 12 bases between the two germline ends. The CDR3 DNA reads TGTGCCAGCAGCGCCATACCGAAAGACGAGCAGTACTTC. As protein: CASSAIPKDEQYF.

This chain joins TRBV11-2 and TRBJ2-3; D is ambiguous. CDR3 length: 15 residues. Germline assignment: CDR1 SGHAT and CDR2 FQNNGV. V lost 4 bases, J lost 1 base, and 12 bases lay in between. The CDR3 loop is CASSSTPMGTDTQYF. The CDR3 nucleotides are TGTGCCAGCAGCTCCACCCCCATGGGCACAGATACGCAGTATTTT.

The J gene is TRBJ2-7, the V gene TRBV11-2, with D hard to call. This CDR3 is 15 amino acids long. Germline V gene lookup returns CDR1 SGHAT and CDR2 FQNNGV. Deletions cut 3 bases from V and 2 bases from J, with 14 bases between. Here the CDR3 reads CASSFMIATTYEQYF. CDR3 sequence (DNA): TGTGCCAGCAGCTTTATGATCGCGACGACCTACGAGCAGTACTTC.